This T cell receptor (beta chain) originates from a study of blood T cell repertoires in COVID-19. Across the whole study: T cells, B-cell-depleted T cells, or PBMCs provided the cDNA or gDNA that served as material.

Trimming took off 7 bases at V and 4 bases at J, with 25 bases between the two ends. The germline CDR1 and CDR2 sequences are MDHEN and SYDVKM. The CDR3 loop spans 17 amino acids. As handled by the study authors: Reference gene primer amplification gave nucleated cell count estimates. Clones were sequenced by immunoSEQ multiplex PCR, and TCRdb holds only the in-frame ones, with some missing. The DNA was the basis for D and trimming; V, J and clone size are from that table. Of about 330,000 clones in the sample, under 95% are singletons; the top ten hold under 20%. Cohort assignment relied on participant-reported clinical history. In Cohort 3, a recovered donor had either two negative PCRs, clearance, or symptom resolution.

J is TRBJ1-1 and V is TRBV28; no definite D call. The clonotype comes from a woman aged 25 to 39 who had recovered from COVID-19. Sequencing was carried out using PBMCs or T cells enriched from blood (not recorded which). As DNA, the CDR3 is TGTGCCAGCACACTCAACTTTGGAATGGAGGTCGTCACTGAAGCTTTCTTT. The encoded protein is CASTLNFGMEVVTEAFF.